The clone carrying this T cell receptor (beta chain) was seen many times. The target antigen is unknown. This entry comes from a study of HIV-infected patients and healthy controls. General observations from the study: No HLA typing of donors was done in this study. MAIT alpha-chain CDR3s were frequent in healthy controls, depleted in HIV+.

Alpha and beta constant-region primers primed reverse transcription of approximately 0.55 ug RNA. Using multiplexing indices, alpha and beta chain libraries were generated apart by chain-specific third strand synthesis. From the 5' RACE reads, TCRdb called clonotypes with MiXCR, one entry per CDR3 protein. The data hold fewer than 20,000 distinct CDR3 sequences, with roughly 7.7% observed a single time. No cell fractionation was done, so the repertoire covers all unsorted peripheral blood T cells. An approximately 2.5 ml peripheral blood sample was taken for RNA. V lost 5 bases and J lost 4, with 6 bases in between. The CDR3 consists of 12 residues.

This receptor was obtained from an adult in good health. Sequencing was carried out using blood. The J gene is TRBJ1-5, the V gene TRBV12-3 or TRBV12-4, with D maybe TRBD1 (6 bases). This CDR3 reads CASSDRNQPQHF. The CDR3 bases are TGTGCCAGCAGTGACAGGAATCAGCCCCAGCATTTT.